These T cell receptor beta chains were read from a single sample in a study of OX40 agonist ivuxolimab in advanced cancers. Only in-frame clones appear in the TCRdb table, and some are missing; sequencing was by immunoSEQ multiplex PCR. The sample lists 65,000 or so clones; roughly 90% were seen once. The sequences come from CD4+ or CD8+ T cells sorted from blood, collected in a trial of the OX40 agonist ivuxolimab. All receptors derive from an adult with an advanced solid tumor such as melanoma, head and neck, liver or kidney cancer. Both conserved end residues are part of each CDR3. Fields, in order: D gene, clone size, V gene, J gene, CDR3 DNA, CDR3 protein. The D gene is left open where the match is weak. Size is omitted from some rows. Given values are once, few, many or a class for expanded clones.

-	-	TRBV28	TRBJ2-1	TGTGCCAGCAGTTTAGGTACCAACTCCTACAATGAGCAGTTCTTC	CASSLGTNSYNEQFF
TRBD1	-	TRBV29-1	TRBJ2-3	TGCAGCGTTAGACAGGGGAGCACAGATACGCAGTATTTT	CSVRQGSTDTQYF
TRBD2	-	TRBV7-6	TRBJ2-7	TGTGCCAGCAGCTTATCACGGCAAAATGGGACTAGCGGGGGGAAGTACGAGCAGTACTTC	CASSLSRQNGTSGGKYEQYF
TRBD1	-	TRBV2	TRBJ2-3	TGTGCCAGCACAAGGGGGCGTTACACAGATACGCAGTATTTT	CASTRGRYTDTQYF
-	-	TRBV28	TRBJ1-5	TGTGCCAGCAGGGTAGAGGGACGTCAGCCCCAGCATTTT	CASRVEGRQPQHF
TRBD1	-	TRBV28	TRBJ1-2	TGTGCCAGCAGCCCAGGGGGGGGTTTGGGGAACTATGGCTACACCTTC	CASSPGGGLGNYGYTF
-	-	TRBV6-5	TRBJ1-5	TGTGCCAGCAGTTACGGGGCAGGAACCAATCAGCCCCAGCATTTT	CASSYGAGTNQPQHF
-	-	TRBV6-1	TRBJ1-1	TGTGCCAGCAGTTGGGGTTACACTGAAGCTTTCTTT	CASSWGYTEAFF
TRBD2	-	TRBV19	TRBJ2-1	TGTGCCAGTAGTGATCCCCAACTAGCGGGTGAGCAGTTCTTC	CASSDPQLAGEQFF
-	-	TRBV6-5	TRBJ1-5	TGTGCCACCAGGCCTAGTAACAATCAGCCCCAGCATTTT	CATRPSNNQPQHF
-	few	TRBV11-2	TRBJ1-4	TGTGCCAGCAGCTTAGATGGGGTCGGGAAACTGTTTTTT	CASSLDGVGKLFF
-	-	TRBV11-1	TRBJ1-2	TGTGCCAGCAGCTTAGTCGCCGGGGATGGCTACACCTTC	CASSLVAGDGYTF
-	-	TRBV28	TRBJ1-1	TGTGCCAGTGGGCGGGGCTACACTGAAGCTTTCTTT	CASGRGYTEAFF
-	-	TRBV30	TRBJ2-3	TGTGCCTGGAGCACCGGGACCAGACTCACAGATACGCAGTATTTT	CAWSTGTRLTDTQYF
-	-	TRBV28	TRBJ2-1	TGTGCCAGCAGTTTCGGTGTACGTAGCTCCAATGAGCAGTTCTTC	CASSFGVRSSNEQFF
TRBD1	-	TRBV27	TRBJ2-7	TGTGCCAGCAGTCTTGGACAGGGGGCTTCCTACGAGCAGTACTTC	CASSLGQGASYEQYF
TRBD1	-	TRBV5-4	TRBJ1-1	TGTGCCAGCAGCTTGGGACAGGGGTTCACTGAAGCTTTCTTT	CASSLGQGFTEAFF
-	-	TRBV27	TRBJ2-5	TGTGCCAGCAGTTTATCGGGGACCGGGACCGTGCAAGAGACCCAGTACTTC	CASSLSGTGTVQETQYF
TRBD2	-	TRBV7-9	TRBJ2-5	TGTGCCAGCAGCTTTTATGGCGGGGGGGAGACCCAGTACTTC	CASSFYGGGETQYF
-	-	TRBV29-1	TRBJ2-7	TGCAGCGTTGCTGTCAACCACTACGAGCAGTACTTC	CSVAVNHYEQYF
-	-	TRBV5-1	TRBJ2-6	TGCGCCAGCAGCGGAATACAGGGCGACAACGTCCTGACTTTC	CASSGIQGDNVLTF
-	-	TRBV5-5	TRBJ2-1	TGTGCCAGCAGCGACGGGATTCACGGTGAGCAGTTCTTC	CASSDGIHGEQFF
TRBD1	-	TRBV28	TRBJ2-7	TGTGCCAGCAGTCATTCCGGGACAGGGAAGACCTACGAGCAGTACTTC	CASSHSGTGKTYEQYF
-	-	TRBV19	TRBJ1-5	TGTGCCAGTAGTATGATGGCAGCCGAATCGTTCAATCAGCCCCAGCATTTT	CASSMMAAESFNQPQHF
TRBD2	-	TRBV6-7	TRBJ2-3	TGTGCAAGCGGGGCGAGCACTAGCACAGATACGCAGTATTTT	CASGASTSTDTQYF
TRBD1	-	TRBV5-1	TRBJ2-5	TGCGCCAGCAGCCCCGGGACAGGGGGGTACCAAGAGACCCAGTACTTC	CASSPGTGGYQETQYF
TRBD1	-	TRBV6-6	TRBJ2-5	TGTGCCAGCAGTTGGACAGGCGACACCCTATTGGACACCCAGTACTTC	CASSWTGDTLLDTQYF
-	-	TRBV27	TRBJ1-2	TGTGCCAGCAGTTCCCACGGAAAAGGTGGCTACACCTTC	CASSSHGKGGYTF
-	-	TRBV9	TRBJ2-7	TGTGCCAGCAGCGTAGAGGTAGCGCCTAGCTACGAGCAGTACTTC	CASSVEVAPSYEQYF
TRBD2	-	TRBV5-5	TRBJ2-3	TGTGCCAGCAGCTTTGGGGGGACTAAAGATACGCAGTATTTT	CASSFGGTKDTQYF
-	-	TRBV5-6	TRBJ2-4	TGTGCCAGCAGCTCCCCAGGGACAACATTCAACATTCAGTACTTC	CASSSPGTTFNIQYF
TRBD2	-	TRBV2	TRBJ2-3	TGTGCCAGCAACCAGGGACTAGCGGGGGGAGGAAATACGCAGTATTTT	CASNQGLAGGGNTQYF